A single sample gave rise to the 19 T cell receptor beta chains below, sequenced in a study of regulatory T cells in long-lasting Graves disease. Combining iRepertoire HTBI primers with Arm-PCR of CDR3 regions, the authors built TCR beta libraries. TCRdb passed the multiplex PCR reads through MiXCR, listing each CDR3 protein once. The sample gives a few hundred thousand distinct CDR3 sequences, roughly a fifth of which show up once; 12% is in the top ten. Time point denoted: newly diagnosed GD, antithyroid drugs for less than 3 months. After RNA was extracted from PBMCs, the TCR library was made from it. The sample also formed part of further work on T cells in Graves' hyperthyroidism and ophthalmopathy.

Sample: peripheral blood mononuclear cells (PBMCs), taken at new diagnosis, from a patient treated with antithyroid drugs. The source is a woman aged 25-40 years with Graves disease.

This clonotype showed up many times. The V gene is TRBV19, the J gene TRBJ1-1, with D maybe TRBD1 (5 bases). Trimming pared 7 bases from V and 5 bases from J, leaving 11 bases between. The CDR3 consists of 12 residues. Germline lookup yields CDR1 LNHDA and CDR2 SQIVND (reference sequence). The CDR3 is CASTMGGTEAFF. In nucleotides, the CDR3 is TGTGCCAGTACCATGGGGGGTACTGAAGCTTTCTTT. The full variable domain, with the rest looked up from reference TRBV19 and TRBJ1-1, is DGGITQSPKYLFRKEGQNVTLSCEQNLNHDAMYWYRQDPGQGLRLIYYSQIVNDFQKGDIAEGYSVSREKKESFPLTVTSAQKNPTAFYLCASTMGGTEAFFGQGTRLTVV.

This clonotype was seen repeatedly, ten times or more. The CDR3 loop is CASSLALGRYSNQPQHF. CDR3 in DNA: TGTGCCAGCAGTTTAGCCCTCGGACGTTATAGCAATCAGCCCCAGCATTTT. V usage is TRBV12-3 or TRBV12-4 and J usage is TRBJ1-5; D gene unclear. The V end was cut by 0 bases, the J end by 0 bases, with 12 bases between. CDR3 length equals 17 residues.

Many counts were recorded for this clonotype. V gene TRBV5-4 combines with J gene TRBJ1-1; D gene unclear. Germline V gene data show CDR1 as SGHNT and CDR2 as YYREEE (reference sequence). Trimming left V 0 bases short and J 1 base short, with 10 bases between. This CDR3 is 15 amino acids long. The CDR3 DNA follows: TGTGCCAGCAGCTTGGAGGGCAGGAAGAACACTGAAGCTTTCTTT. This encodes CASSLEGRKNTEAFF.

This clonotype showed up many times. The V gene is TRBV7-2, the J gene TRBJ2-4; TRBD1 agrees at 8 bases. Germline trimming cut 5 bases from V and 0 bases from J; bases unmatched to any gene: 6. Germline CDR1 is SGHTA and CDR2 is FQGNSA. This CDR3 is built from 16 residues. CDR3: CASSPQGGLAKNIQYF. CDR3 coding DNA: TGTGCCAGCAGCCCACAGGGGGGCCTAGCCAAAAACATTCAGTACTTC.

This clonotype showed up many times. The J gene is TRBJ2-5, the V gene TRBV10-3, with 9 positions matching TRBD2. CDR3 length: 15 amino acids. CDR1 is ENHRY and CDR2 is SYGVKD in the germline V gene. V lost 6 bases, J lost 5 bases, and 10 bases stayed unmatched. CDR3 loop: CAISALGGGGETQYF. As DNA, the CDR3 is TGTGCCATCAGCGCCCTCGGCGGGGGGGGGGAGACCCAGTACTTC.

At least ten counts were recorded for this clonotype. J is TRBJ2-7 and V is TRBV27; either TRBD1 or TRBD2 may supply D (5 bases each). The germline V and J ends were trimmed by 4 bases and 6 bases, with 16 bases remaining between them. This CDR3 comprises 14 residues. CDR1 and CDR2 from the germline V gene are MNHEY and SMNVEV (reference sequence). CDR3 sequence: CASSSTGTPTEQYF. The DNA of the CDR3 is TGTGCCAGCAGTTCAACCGGGACGCCGACCGAGCAGTACTTC.

This clonotype was counted many times. The rearrangement links TRBV5-1 to TRBJ2-1, with D maybe TRBD2 (8 bases). The CDR3 is 19 amino acids. CDR1 is SGHRS and CDR2 is YFSETQ in the germline V gene. The germline V and J ends were trimmed by 2 bases and 3 bases, with 24 bases remaining between them. The CDR3 here is CASSLGGGFAGGYYNEQFF. The CDR3 DNA is TGCGCCAGCAGCTTAGGGGGCGGTTTTGCGGGAGGCTACTACAATGAGCAGTTCTTC.

Regarding this clonotype: A far larger clone is off by one base, so a read error is likely. The genes are TRBV29-1 and TRBJ2-1; D is perhaps TRBD1 (5 bases). Germline CDR1 SQVTM, CDR2 ANQGSEA. The CDR3 has 12 amino acids. The ends were cut back, 7 bases at V and 10 bases at J, with 17 bases in the middle. The CDR3 nucleotides read TGCAGCGCCTGGGCTAAGGGGTACGAGCAGTTCTTC. This sequence encodes CSAWAKGYEQFF.

This clonotype was observed many times. The gene calls are TRBV6-2 or TRBV6-3 and TRBJ2-7; TRBD1 or TRBD2 may be the D gene (5 bases each). V gave up 6 bases and J gave up 3 bases, with 12 bases separating them. The CDR3 runs 13 residues. Looked up from germline, CDR1 is MNHEY and CDR2 is SVGEGT. This CDR3 is CASRGVPHYEQYF. The DNA for the CDR3 is TGTGCCAGCAGGGGGGTTCCGCACTACGAGCAGTACTTC.

This clonotype was recorded many times. The rearrangement links TRBV3-1 to TRBJ1-1; 7 nucleotides align to TRBD1. Losses at the gene ends were 1 base for V and 5 bases for J; bases not matched to a gene: 7. The germline CDR1 and CDR2 sequences are LGHDT and YNNKEL (reference sequence). The CDR3 is made up of 15 amino acids. DNA of the CDR3: TGTGCCAGCAGCCAAGGATGGAGGGGGCGGACTGAAGCTTTCTTT. Its protein is CASSQGWRGRTEAFF.

Concerning this clonotype: With a much larger clone just one base away, this may be a read error. The chain has TRBV3-1 and TRBJ2-2, with a possible D match to TRBD1 (5 bases). This CDR3 has 15 residues. The germline V gene has CDR1 LGHDT and CDR2 YNNKEL (reference sequence). With 2 bases removed from V and 4 bases from J, the gap between germline ends came to 11 bases. The CDR3 spells CASSQNGRVTGELFF. The DNA for the CDR3 is TGTGCCAGCAGCCAAAACGGCAGGGTCACCGGGGAGCTGTTTTTT. Supplemented by reference TRBV3-1 and TRBJ2-2, the full variable domain reads DTAVSQTPKYLVTQMGNDKSIKCEQNLGHDTMYWYKQDSKKFLKIMFSYNNKELIINETVPNRFSPKSPDKAHLNLHINSLELGDSAVYFCASSQNGRVTGELFFGEGSRLTVL.

Notes on this clonotype: A far larger clone is only one base removed, so a read error is likely. Here the CDR3 omits its conserved ending phenylalanine or tryptophan, so a read error is the likely source. The rearrangement joins TRBV6-2 or TRBV6-3 to TRBJ2-7; 7 nucleotides line up with TRBD1. With V trimmed by 5 bases and J by 6 bases, 4 bases remained unmatched. The CDR3 is made up of 12 amino acids. CDR1 and CDR2 from the germline V gene are MNHEY and SVGEGT. In DNA form, the CDR3 reads TGTGCCAGCAGTACAGGGGCGAGCGAGCAGTACCTC. This encodes CASSTGASEQYL.

This clonotype was seen repeatedly, ten times or more. This chain connects TRBV5-1 to TRBJ2-3, with 10 bases fitting TRBD2. CDR3 length: 16 amino acids. Germline loops: CDR1 SGHRS, CDR2 YFSETQ. The V gene end was trimmed by 1 base and the J gene end by 4 bases; junction bases not matched to a gene: 6. The CDR3 DNA sequence: TGCGCCAGCAGCTTGTTGATAGCGGGAGGCTCAGATACGCAGTATTTT. It yields the protein CASSLLIAGGSDTQYF.

At least ten counts were recorded for this clonotype. J is TRBJ2-1 and V is TRBV11-2, with 10 bases aligning to TRBD2. The V segment lost 3 bases and the J segment 4 bases; nucleotides outside the gene matches: 9. This CDR3 has 17 residues. Germline V CDR1 and CDR2: SGHAT, FQNNGV. The CDR3 DNA follows: TGTGCCAGCAGCTTCCAACCGACTAGCGGGCCTTACAATGAGCAGTTCTTC. Translation: CASSFQPTSGPYNEQFF.

This clonotype was seen many times. J is TRBJ1-2 and V is TRBV6-1; D remains ambiguous. The CDR3 is made up of 13 amino acids. V was cut by 0 bases and J by 8 bases, with 10 bases left in between. Germline V lookup: CDR1 MNHNS, CDR2 SASEGT. The CDR3 here is CASSEANGSGYTF. The CDR3 region has the DNA TGTGCCAGCAGTGAAGCGAATGGTTCCGGCTACACCTTC.

The sample holds a few counts of this clonotype. Written as DNA, the CDR3 is TGTGCCATCAGTGAGTCCGGGGATAGCACAGGAATCAATGAGCAGTTCTTC. Encoded protein: CAISESGDSTGINEQFF. V gene TRBV10-3 combines with J gene TRBJ2-1, with D possibly called TRBD1 or TRBD2 (5 bases each). V shed 0 bases and J shed 6 bases, with 18 bases lying between them. CDR1 is ENHRY, CDR2 SYGVKD, per germline. The CDR3 extends over 17 amino acids.

In regard to this clonotype: The likely explanation is a read error, given a far larger clone one base away. The rearrangement links TRBV3-1 to TRBJ2-1, with D perhaps being TRBD1 or TRBD2 (6 bases each). Germline V CDR1 and CDR2: LGHDT, YNNKEL (reference sequence). The CDR3 spans 16 residues. The CDR3 DNA follows: TGTGCCAGCAGCCTTCCTAGGGGGGCCAGCAGGGAGACCCAGGACTTC. Translated: CASSLPRGASRETQDF.

This clonotype was detected ten times or more. The V gene is TRBV20-1, the J gene TRBJ2-3; 9 bases line up with TRBD2. Germline-derived CDR1 and CDR2 are DFQATT and SNEGSKA (reference sequence). CDR3 length equals 15 residues. The V segment lost 4 bases and the J segment 0 bases; nucleotides outside the gene matches: 5. The CDR3 bases are TGCAGTGCTAAGAGAGCGGGAGGCAGCACAGATACGCAGTATTTT. Amino acid sequence: CSAKRAGGSTDTQYF.

This clonotype has ten or more counts. The J gene is TRBJ1-2, the V gene TRBV2; D is unresolved. The CDR3 is 12 residues long. Trimming pared 3 bases from V and 7 bases from J, leaving 9 bases between. Germline-derived CDR1 and CDR2 are SNHLY and FYNNEI. The CDR3: CASSERRVGYTF. The CDR3 DNA sequence: TGTGCCAGCAGTGAGCGGAGGGTTGGCTACACCTTC.